Sequencing of this T cell receptor (beta chain) was carried out in a study of spatial heterogeneity in lung cancer. Findings and limits, study-wide: Relative to follow-up, resection was when ubiquitous expanded tumor TCRs appeared more in blood.

TCRdb processed the 5' RACE reads anew with MiXCR; each CDR3 protein has one entry. The sample lists tens of thousands of distinct CDR3 sequences; around 7% were seen once. Germline V gene lookup returns CDR1 SEHNR and CDR2 FQNEAQ (reference sequence). V was clipped by 6 bases and J by 4 bases; unmatched bases: 9. The length of the CDR3 is 17 residues. This clonotype occurred a few times. Its matching antigen is unknown. The time point is: sample taken at primary tumor resection. The authors sequenced whole RNA from tumor, nontumor lung or frozen PBMC without sorting. The approximately 69 donors had untreated early-stage non-small cell lung cancer.

The TCR comes from a male donor with early-stage non-small cell lung cancer. This chain links TRBV7-9 with TRBJ2-1; 13 bases map to TRBD2. The specimen comprised PBMCs, sampled at surgery. The CDR3 DNA sequence: TGTGCCAGCAGAGCGAGGACTAGCGGGGGCGGGTACAATGAGCAGTTCTTC. Encoded protein: CASRARTSGGGYNEQFF.